The clone carrying this T cell receptor (beta chain) was detected only a few times. These data come from a study of shared clonotypes between healthy human individuals. On sorted subsets, replicate PCRs used about 180 ng DNA, or about 33,000 T cell genomes. Assay: immunoSEQ multiplex PCR; the TCRdb copy retains only in-frame clones and omits some. In the table there are 980,000 or so clones, about 80% of which are singletons. Division of CD4+ cells produced a CD45RA+ naive subset and a CD45RA-negative memory subset. The CDR3 loop spans 15 amino acids. The V end was cut by 1 base, the J end by 2 bases, with 8 bases between. The germline V gene has CDR1 LGHNA and CDR2 YSLEER.

This clonotype originated in a man between 18 and 35 years old in good health. The chain uses TRBV4-3 and TRBJ1-4; D is unresolved. The material sequenced was memory CD4+ T cells sorted from blood. Subset denoted: CD45RA-negative fraction. The CDR3 here is CASSQGGVTNEKLFF. The DNA of the CDR3 is TGCGCCAGCAGCCAAGGCGGGGTTACTAATGAAAAACTGTTTTTT.